Shown below are 7 T cell receptor beta chains from a single sample sequenced in a study of OX40 agonist ivuxolimab in advanced cancers. The method was immunoSEQ multiplex PCR; TCRdb's version includes in-frame clones alone and lacks a portion of them. Found here are 30,000 to 40,000 clones, more than 75% of them singletons; the top ten hold 20% to 25%. The source material was CD4+ or CD8+ T cells sorted from blood, sampled in a trial of the OX40 agonist ivuxolimab. These receptors were collected from an adult with an advanced solid tumor such as melanoma, head and neck, liver or kidney cancer.

The chain combines TRBV7-2 with TRBJ2-3; TRBD2 agrees at 9 bases. V lost 2 bases and J lost 0; bases outside the gene matches: 0. Germline loops: CDR1 SGHTA, CDR2 FQGNSA. CDR3 length: 15 residues. CDR3 sequence (DNA): TGTGCCAGCAGCTTAACTAGCGGGAGCACAGATACGCAGTATTTT. Protein sequence: CASSLTSGSTDTQYF.

V is TRBV7-3 and J is TRBJ2-3, with 9 nucleotides matching TRBD2. The CDR3 has 15 amino acids. The V segment lost 3 bases and the J segment 3 bases; nucleotides outside the gene matches: 4. CDR1 and CDR2 (germline): SGHTA, FQGTGA. CDR3 protein: CASSFWGLATDTQYF. The DNA of the CDR3 is TGTGCCAGCAGCTTCTGGGGACTAGCAACAGATACGCAGTATTTT.

V and J are TRBV18 and TRBJ1-6, with 10 positions matching TRBD1. CDR3 length equals 15 residues. Trimming removed 3 bases from V and 8 bases from J; junction bases left unmatched: 4. From germline, CDR1 is KGHSH and CDR2 LQKENI. CDR3 protein: CASSPRTGGDSPLHF. CDR3 DNA: TGTGCCAGCTCACCTCGGACAGGGGGTGATTCACCCCTCCACTTT. The full variable domain, completed using reference TRBV18 and TRBJ1-6, is NAGVMQNPRHLVRRRGQEARLRCSPMKGHSHVYWYRQLPEEGLKFMVYLQKENIIDESGMPKERFSAEFPKEGPSILRIQQVVRGDSAAYFCASSPRTGGDSPLHFGNGTRLTVT.

This chain uses TRBV7-1 with TRBJ1-2; maybe TRBD1 (5 bases). TRBV7-1 is known as an ORF, though its function is uncertain. Trimming took off 5 bases at V and 8 bases at J, with 18 bases between the two ends. CDR3 length equals 14 residues. CDR3 nucleotides: TGTGCCAGCAGCCCCGGGACTCCTCAAGGGGGCTACACCTTC. It yields the protein CASSPGTPQGGYTF.

The V and J genes are TRBV2 and TRBJ1-1, with no clear D. Germline loops: CDR1 SNHLY, CDR2 FYNNEI. V was cut by 2 bases and J by 1 base, with 17 bases left in between. The CDR3 loop spans 17 amino acids. CDR3 protein: CASSEKHGSASNTEAFF. In nucleotides, the CDR3 is TGTGCCAGCAGTGAAAAACACGGGTCGGCCTCGAACACTGAAGCTTTCTTT. The variable domain in full, completed from reference TRBV2 and TRBJ1-1, reads EPEVTQTPSHQVTQMGQEVILRCVPISNHLYFYWYRQILGQKVEFLVSFYNNEISEKSEIFDDQFSVERPDGSNFTLKIRSTKLEDSAMYFCASSEKHGSASNTEAFFGQGTRLTVV.

This chain joins TRBV19 and TRBJ1-1; perhaps TRBD1 as D (6 bases). The V end lost 4 bases, the J end lost 4 bases, and 10 bases lay between the germline ends. The CDR3 has 13 amino acids. Germline lookup yields CDR1 LNHDA and CDR2 SQIVND (reference sequence). CDR3 bases: TGTGCCAGTAGTAACAGGGAGAGCACTGAAGCTTTCTTT. Its translation is CASSNRESTEAFF. The entire variable domain, with the rest obtained from reference TRBV19 and TRBJ1-1, is as follows: DGGITQSPKYLFRKEGQNVTLSCEQNLNHDAMYWYRQDPGQGLRLIYYSQIVNDFQKGDIAEGYSVSREKKESFPLTVTSAQKNPTAFYLCASSNRESTEAFFGQGTRLTVV.

Remarks on this clone: The sample contains more than one DNA sequence encoding this CDR3. V and J are TRBV2 and TRBJ1-5; D is unresolved. The CDR3 runs 18 residues. The V gene lost 8 bases and the J gene lost 0 bases, with 23 bases spanning the gap. CDR1 and CDR2 from the germline V gene are SNHLY and FYNNEI. DNA of the CDR3: TGTGCCAGCTTCTGGGATCCGTCAACCGACAATAGCAATCAGCCCCAGCATTTT. Its protein is CASFWDPSTDNSNQPQHF.